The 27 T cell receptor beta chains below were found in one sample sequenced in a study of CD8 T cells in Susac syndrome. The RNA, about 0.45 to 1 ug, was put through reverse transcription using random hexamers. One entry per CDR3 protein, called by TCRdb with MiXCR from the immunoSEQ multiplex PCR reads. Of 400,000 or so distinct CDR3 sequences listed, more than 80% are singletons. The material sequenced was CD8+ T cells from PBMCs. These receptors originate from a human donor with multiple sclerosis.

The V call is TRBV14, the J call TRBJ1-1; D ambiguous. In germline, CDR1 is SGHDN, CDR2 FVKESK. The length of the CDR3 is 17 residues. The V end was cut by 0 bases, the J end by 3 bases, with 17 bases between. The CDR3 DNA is TGTGCCAGCAGCCAAGATATAACAGTTAATTGGTACACTGAAGCTTTCTTT. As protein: CASSQDITVNWYTEAFF.

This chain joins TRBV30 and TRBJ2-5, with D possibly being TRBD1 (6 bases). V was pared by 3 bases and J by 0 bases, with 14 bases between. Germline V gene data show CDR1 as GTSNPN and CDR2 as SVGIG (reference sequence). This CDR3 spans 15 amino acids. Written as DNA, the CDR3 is TGTGCCTGGAGCGAGTTGGGGGCCCACCAAGAGACCCAGTACTTC. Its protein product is CAWSELGAHQETQYF.

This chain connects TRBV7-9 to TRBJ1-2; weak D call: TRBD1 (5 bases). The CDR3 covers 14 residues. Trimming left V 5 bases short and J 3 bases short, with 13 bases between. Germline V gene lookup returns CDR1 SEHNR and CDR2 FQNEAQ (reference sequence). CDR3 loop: CASSPPGGHYGYTF. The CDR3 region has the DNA TGTGCCAGCAGCCCCCCTGGGGGTCACTATGGCTACACCTTC.

The CDR3 DNA follows: TGTGCCAGCAGCGGCTGGACGGGAGATACGCAGTATTTT. Its translation is CASSGWTGDTQYF. The V gene is TRBV14, the J gene TRBJ2-3; no clear D. V was pared by 5 bases and J by 5 bases, with 11 bases between. The CDR3 totals 13 residues. Germline V gene sequence: CDR1 SGHDN, CDR2 FVKESK.

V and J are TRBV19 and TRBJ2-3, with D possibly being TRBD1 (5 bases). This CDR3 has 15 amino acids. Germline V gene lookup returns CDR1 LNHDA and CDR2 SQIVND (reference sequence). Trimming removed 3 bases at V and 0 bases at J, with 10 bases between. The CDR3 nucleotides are TGTGCCAGTAGTATGGGGCAGACTAGCACAGATACGCAGTATTTT. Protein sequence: CASSMGQTSTDTQYF.

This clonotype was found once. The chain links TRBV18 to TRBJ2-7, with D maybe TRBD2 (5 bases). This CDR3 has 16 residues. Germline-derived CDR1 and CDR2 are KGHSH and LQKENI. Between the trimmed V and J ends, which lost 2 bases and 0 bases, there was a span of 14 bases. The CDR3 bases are TGTGCCAGCTCACCAGAGGGCAGAGTGATCTCCTACGAGCAGTACTTC. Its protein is CASSPEGRVISYEQYF.

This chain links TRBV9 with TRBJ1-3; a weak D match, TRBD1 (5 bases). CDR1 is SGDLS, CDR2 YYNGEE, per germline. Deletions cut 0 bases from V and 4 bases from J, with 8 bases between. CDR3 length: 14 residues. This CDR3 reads CASSVEGEGNTIYF. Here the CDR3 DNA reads TGTGCCAGCAGCGTAGAAGGGGAGGGAAACACCATATATTTT. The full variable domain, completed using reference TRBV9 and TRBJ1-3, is DSGVTQTPKHLITATGQRVTLRCSPRSGDLSVYWYQQSLDQGLQFLIQYYNGEERAKGNILERFSAQQFPDLHSELNLSSLELGDSALYFCASSVEGEGNTIYFGEGSWLTVV.

The CDR3 DNA is TGTGCCAGCAGCTTAGGGGGACTAGCGGGGCAGTTCTTC. Its protein product is CASSLGGLAGQFF. The chain joins TRBV11-2 to TRBJ2-1; TRBD2 matches at 12 bases. The junction had 1 base not matched to a gene; V was cut back by 1 base and J by 12 bases. This CDR3 is 13 amino acids long. Germline CDR1 SGHAT, CDR2 FQNNGV.

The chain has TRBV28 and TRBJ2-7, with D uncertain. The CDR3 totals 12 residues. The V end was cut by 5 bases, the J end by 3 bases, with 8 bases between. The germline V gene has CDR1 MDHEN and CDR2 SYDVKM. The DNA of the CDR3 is TGTGCCAGCAGTACCCTGGACTACGAGCAGTACTTC. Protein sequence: CASSTLDYEQYF.

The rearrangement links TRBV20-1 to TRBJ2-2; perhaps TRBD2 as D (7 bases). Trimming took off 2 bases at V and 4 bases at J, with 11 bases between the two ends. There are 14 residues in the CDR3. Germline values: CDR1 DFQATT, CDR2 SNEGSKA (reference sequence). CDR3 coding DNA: TGCAGTGCTAGATCGGGGGGCGGCACCGGGGAGCTGTTTTTT. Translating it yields CSARSGGGTGELFF.

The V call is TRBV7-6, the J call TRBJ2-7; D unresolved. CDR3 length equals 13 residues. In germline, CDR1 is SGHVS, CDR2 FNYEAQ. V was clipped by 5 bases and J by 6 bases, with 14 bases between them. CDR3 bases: TGTGCCAGCAGCGAGATATTGAGAGGCGAGCAGTACTTC. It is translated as CASSEILRGEQYF.

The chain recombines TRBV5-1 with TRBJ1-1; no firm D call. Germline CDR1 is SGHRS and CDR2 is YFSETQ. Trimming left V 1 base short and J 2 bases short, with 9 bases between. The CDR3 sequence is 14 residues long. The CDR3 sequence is CASSLYGANTEAFF. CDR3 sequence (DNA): TGCGCCAGCAGCTTGTATGGTGCCAACACTGAAGCTTTCTTT.

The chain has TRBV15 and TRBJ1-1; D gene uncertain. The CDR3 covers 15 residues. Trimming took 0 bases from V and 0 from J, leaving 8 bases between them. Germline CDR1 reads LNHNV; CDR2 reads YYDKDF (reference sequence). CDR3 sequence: CATSRDGVMNTEAFF. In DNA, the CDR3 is TGTGCCACCAGCAGAGATGGGGTTATGAACACTGAAGCTTTCTTT.

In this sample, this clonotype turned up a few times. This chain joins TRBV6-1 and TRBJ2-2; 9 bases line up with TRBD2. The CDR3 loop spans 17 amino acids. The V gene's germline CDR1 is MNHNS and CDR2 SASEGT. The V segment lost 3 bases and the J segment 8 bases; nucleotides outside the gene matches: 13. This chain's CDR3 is CASSDLAGAPGGGELFF. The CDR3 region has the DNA TGTGCCAGCAGTGACTTAGCGGGGGCACCCGGGGGTGGGGAGCTGTTTTTT.

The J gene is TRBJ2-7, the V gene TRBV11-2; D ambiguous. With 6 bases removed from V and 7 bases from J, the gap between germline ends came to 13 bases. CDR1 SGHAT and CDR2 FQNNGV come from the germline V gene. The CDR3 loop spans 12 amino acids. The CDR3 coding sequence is TGTGCCAGCAGGTTACTGAGTGAAGAGCAGTACTTC. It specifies CASRLLSEEQYF.

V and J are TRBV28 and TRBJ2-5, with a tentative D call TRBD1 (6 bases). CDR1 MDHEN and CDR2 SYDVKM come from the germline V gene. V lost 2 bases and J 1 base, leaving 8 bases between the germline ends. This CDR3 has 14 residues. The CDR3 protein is CASSLTGTQETQYF. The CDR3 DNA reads TGTGCCAGCAGTTTAACAGGGACCCAAGAGACCCAGTACTTC.

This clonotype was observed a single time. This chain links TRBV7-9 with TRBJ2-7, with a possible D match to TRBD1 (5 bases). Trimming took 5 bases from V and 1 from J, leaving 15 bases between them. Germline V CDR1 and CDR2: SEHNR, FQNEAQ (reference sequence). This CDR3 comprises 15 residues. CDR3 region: CASSPGPGHSYEQYF. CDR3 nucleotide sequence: TGTGCCAGCAGCCCAGGCCCCGGACATTCCTACGAGCAGTACTTC.

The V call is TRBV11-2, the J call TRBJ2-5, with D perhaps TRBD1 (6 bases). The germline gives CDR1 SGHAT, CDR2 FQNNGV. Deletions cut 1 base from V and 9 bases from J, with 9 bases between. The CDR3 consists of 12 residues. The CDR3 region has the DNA TGTGCCAGCAGCTTAGTTGGGGGCGCCCAGTACTTC. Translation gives CASSLVGGAQYF.

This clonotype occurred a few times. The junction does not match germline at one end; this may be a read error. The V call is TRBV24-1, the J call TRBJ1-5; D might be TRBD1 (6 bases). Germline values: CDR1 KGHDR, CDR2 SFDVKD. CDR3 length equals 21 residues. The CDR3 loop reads CATSECSDSINSSFSNQPQHF. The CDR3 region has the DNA TGTGCTACCAGTGAGTGCTCGGACAGTATTAATTCTTCGTTTAGCAATCAGCCCCAGCATTTT.

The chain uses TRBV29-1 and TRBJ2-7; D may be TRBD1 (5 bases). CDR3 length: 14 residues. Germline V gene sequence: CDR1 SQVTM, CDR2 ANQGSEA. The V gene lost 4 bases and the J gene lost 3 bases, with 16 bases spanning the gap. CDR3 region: CSVVLGASLYEQYF. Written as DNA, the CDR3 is TGCAGCGTTGTATTAGGGGCCTCGCTCTACGAGCAGTACTTC.

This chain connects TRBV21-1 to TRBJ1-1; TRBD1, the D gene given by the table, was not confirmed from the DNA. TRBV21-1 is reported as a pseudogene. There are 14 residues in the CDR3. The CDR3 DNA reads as TGTGCCAGCACCGACACAGGGGGCAACACTGAAGCTTTCTTT. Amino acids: CASTDTGGNTEAFF.

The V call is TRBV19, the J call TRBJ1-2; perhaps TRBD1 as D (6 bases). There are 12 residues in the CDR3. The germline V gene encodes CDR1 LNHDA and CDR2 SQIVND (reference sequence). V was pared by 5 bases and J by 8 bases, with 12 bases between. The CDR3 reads CASSPGAAGYTF. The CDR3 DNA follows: TGTGCCAGTAGTCCAGGGGCGGCGGGCTACACCTTC.

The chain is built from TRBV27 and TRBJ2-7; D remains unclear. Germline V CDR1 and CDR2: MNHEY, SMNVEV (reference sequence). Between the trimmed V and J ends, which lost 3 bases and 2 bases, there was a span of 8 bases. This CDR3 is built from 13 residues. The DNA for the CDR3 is TGTGCCAGCAGTTTCCAGAGACCCTACGAGCAGTACTTC. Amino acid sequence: CASSFQRPYEQYF.

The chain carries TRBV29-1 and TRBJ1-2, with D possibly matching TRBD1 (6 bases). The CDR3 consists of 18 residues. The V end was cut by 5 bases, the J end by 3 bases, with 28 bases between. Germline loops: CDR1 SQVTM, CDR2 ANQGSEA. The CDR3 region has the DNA TGCAGCGTTACGCCCACTCATGTGCAGGGGAATGTTCACTATGGCTACACCTTC. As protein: CSVTPTHVQGNVHYGYTF. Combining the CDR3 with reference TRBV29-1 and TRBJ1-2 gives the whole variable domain SAVISQKPSRDICQRGTSLTIQCQVDSQVTMMFWYRQQPGQSLTLIATANQGSEATYESGFVIDKFPISRPNLTFSTLTVSNMSPEDSSIYLCSVTPTHVQGNVHYGYTFGSGTRLTVV.

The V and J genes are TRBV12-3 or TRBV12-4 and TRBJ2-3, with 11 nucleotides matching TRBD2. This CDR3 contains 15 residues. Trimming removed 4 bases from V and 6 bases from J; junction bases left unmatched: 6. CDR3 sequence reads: CASSYSGRAWDTQYF. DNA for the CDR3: TGTGCCAGCAGTTATAGCGGGAGGGCCTGGGATACGCAGTATTTT.

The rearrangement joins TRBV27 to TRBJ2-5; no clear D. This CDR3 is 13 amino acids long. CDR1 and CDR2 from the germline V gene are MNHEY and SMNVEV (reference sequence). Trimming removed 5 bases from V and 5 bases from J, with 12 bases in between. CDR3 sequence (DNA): TGTGCCAGCAGTCCAACCGGTTGGGAGACCCAGTACTTC. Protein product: CASSPTGWETQYF.

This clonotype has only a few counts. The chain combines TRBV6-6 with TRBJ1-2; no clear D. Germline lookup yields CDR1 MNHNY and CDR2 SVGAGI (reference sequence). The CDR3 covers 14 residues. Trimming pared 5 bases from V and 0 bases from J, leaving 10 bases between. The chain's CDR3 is CASSPRTANYGYTF. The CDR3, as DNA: TGTGCCAGCAGTCCCCGGACTGCTAACTATGGCTACACCTTC.